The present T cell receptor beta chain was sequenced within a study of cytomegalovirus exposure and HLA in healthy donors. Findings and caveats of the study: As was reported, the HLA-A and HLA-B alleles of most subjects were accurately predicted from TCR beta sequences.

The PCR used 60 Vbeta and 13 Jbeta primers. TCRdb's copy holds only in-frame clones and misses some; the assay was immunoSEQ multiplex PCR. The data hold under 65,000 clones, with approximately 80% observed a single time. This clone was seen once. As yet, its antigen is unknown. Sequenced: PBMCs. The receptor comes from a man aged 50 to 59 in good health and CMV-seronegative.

CDR3 protein: CASSLRQGYVETQYF. CDR3 nucleotides: TGTGCCAGCAGCTTGAGGCAGGGGTACGTTGAGACCCAGTACTTC. The V call is TRBV5-6, the J call TRBJ2-5, with a possible D match to TRBD1 (6 bases). The V gene's germline CDR1 is SGHDT and CDR2 YYEEEE. This CDR3 is built from 15 residues. V was shortened by 1 base and J by 5 bases, with 15 bases between the two germline ends.